The 30 T cell receptor beta chains given below trace back to one sample, sequenced in a study of graft-versus-host responses after intestinal transplantation. TCRdb's copy holds only in-frame clones and misses some; the assay was immunoSEQ multiplex PCR. The repertoire holds some 25,000 clones, with 90% to 95% as singletons. The starting material was PBMCs, obtained approximately 39 days after intestinal transplant. The receptor source for this set is a human patient who received an intestinal transplant, so some T cells may come from the graft donor.

V and J are TRBV7-8 and TRBJ2-5; TRBD2 matches at 10 bases. The J segment lost 4 bases and the V segment lost 1 base, leaving 18 bases of the junction unmatched. The CDR3 is 20 residues long. Germline CDR1 is SGHVS and CDR2 is FQNEAQ. The CDR3 DNA is TGTGCCAGCAGCTTAGGGTATGCAGCGGGAGGGCCCGGCACAAGAGAGACCCAGTACTTC. This gives the protein CASSLGYAAGGPGTRETQYF.

The chain has TRBV4-3 and TRBJ2-7; D is ambiguous. CDR1 and CDR2 from the germline V gene are LGHNA and YSLEER. This CDR3 contains 15 residues. The V end was cut by 0 bases, the J end by 3 bases, with 12 bases between. The DNA for the CDR3 is TGCGCCAGCAGCCAAGATTTTAGCAGACACTACGAGCAGTACTTC. Protein product: CASSQDFSRHYEQYF.

The chain joins TRBV28 to TRBJ1-2; 7 bases line up with TRBD1. The CDR3 contains 13 residues. Germline V lookup: CDR1 MDHEN, CDR2 SYDVKM. V shed 6 bases and J 5 bases; nucleotides not matched to a gene: 6. DNA for the CDR3: TGTGCCAGCAGACGCAGGGGGTGGTATGGCTACACCTTC. This gives the protein CASRRRGWYGYTF.

The genes are TRBV9 and TRBJ2-1, with no clear D. Trimming removed 5 bases at V and 0 bases at J, with 6 bases between. This CDR3 has 13 amino acids. Per germline, CDR1 SGDLS and CDR2 YYNGEE. The CDR3, as DNA: TGTGCCAGCAGTGCTAGCTCCTACAATGAGCAGTTCTTC. This encodes CASSASSYNEQFF. The entire variable domain, with the rest obtained from reference TRBV9 and TRBJ2-1, is as follows: DSGVTQTPKHLITATGQRVTLRCSPRSGDLSVYWYQQSLDQGLQFLIQYYNGEERAKGNILERFSAQQFPDLHSELNLSSLELGDSALYFCASSASSYNEQFFGPGTRLTVL.

V is TRBV27 and J is TRBJ1-2; D not certain. This CDR3 contains 13 residues. The germline CDR1 and CDR2 sequences are MNHEY and SMNVEV (reference sequence). V dropped 0 bases and J dropped 2 bases, with 4 bases sitting between them. CDR3 protein: CASSLSGNYGYTF. Here the CDR3 DNA reads TGTGCCAGCAGTTTATCGGGGAACTATGGCTACACCTTC.

V gene TRBV25-1 combines with J gene TRBJ1-3; a possible D gene is TRBD1 (6 bases). Trimming shortened V by 3 bases and J by 7 bases, and 10 bases separated the two germline ends. Germline CDR1 MGHDK, CDR2 SYGVNS. CDR3 size: 13 residues. The CDR3 loop is CASSETGPNTIYF. DNA of the CDR3: TGTGCCAGCAGTGAGACAGGACCCAACACCATATATTTT.

The chain has TRBV6-5 and TRBJ1-1, with 10 bases lining up with TRBD1. V shed 5 bases, J shed 5 bases, and the junction held 5 bases outside the gene matches. CDR1 is MNHEY, CDR2 SVGAGI, per germline. The CDR3 loop spans 14 amino acids. This CDR3 reads CASSEGQGRTEAFF. Written as DNA, the CDR3 is TGTGCCAGCAGTGAGGGACAGGGGAGAACTGAAGCTTTCTTT.

The chain employs TRBV11-2 and TRBJ2-4; TRBD1 might be the D (6 bases). CDR3 length: 15 amino acids. CDR1 and CDR2 from the germline V gene are SGHAT and FQNNGV. Trimming shortened V by 0 bases and J by 12 bases, and 18 bases separated the two germline ends. Here the CDR3 reads CASSLDTWAGVDQYF. CDR3 DNA sequence: TGTGCCAGCAGCTTAGATACGTGGGCAGGGGTTGATCAGTACTTC.

This chain joins TRBV19 and TRBJ2-7; 16 bases line up with TRBD2. The ends lost 6 bases at V and 2 bases at J; junction bases unmatched: 4. This CDR3 has 16 residues. Germline values: CDR1 LNHDA, CDR2 SQIVND (reference sequence). CDR3 sequence reads: CASRPGTSGRAYEQYF. DNA of the CDR3: TGTGCCAGTAGGCCCGGGACTAGCGGGAGGGCCTACGAGCAGTACTTC.

The chain combines TRBV13 with TRBJ2-7; D is possibly TRBD1 or TRBD2 (5 bases each). V lost 6 bases to trimming and J lost 0 bases, with 15 bases between them. The CDR3 has 15 residues. CDR1 and CDR2 from the germline V gene are PRHDT and FYEKMQ (reference sequence). Here the CDR3 DNA reads TGTGCCAGCAGGTTATTCGGGACGGCCTCCTACGAGCAGTACTTC. Translating it yields CASRLFGTASYEQYF. The variable domain in full, with the rest retrieved from reference TRBV13 and TRBJ2-7, is AAGVIQSPRHLIKEKRETATLKCYPIPRHDTVYWYQQGPGQDPQFLISFYEKMQSDKGSIPDRFSAQQFSDYHSELNMSSLELGDSALYFCASRLFGTASYEQYFGPGTRLTVT.

This chain uses TRBV9 with TRBJ2-3; D gene unclear. Germline CDR1 and CDR2: SGDLS and YYNGEE. The CDR3 contains 13 residues. Deletions cut 4 bases from V and 6 bases from J, with 12 bases between. The CDR3 DNA sequence: TGTGCCAGCAGCCCCCCCCGGGTTGATACGCAGTATTTT. It specifies CASSPPRVDTQYF.

This clone appeared once. The chain employs TRBV6-1 and TRBJ1-1; 10 bases match TRBD1. V lost 3 bases, J lost 5 bases, and 3 bases stayed unmatched. This CDR3 spans 14 amino acids. Germline V gene sequence: CDR1 MNHNS, CDR2 SASEGT. CDR3 in amino acids: CASSEGQGRTEAFF. The CDR3 nucleotides read TGTGCCAGCAGTGAGGGACAGGGGAGAACTGAAGCTTTCTTT.

V and J are TRBV11-2 and TRBJ2-5, with a tentative D call TRBD2 (5 bases). The last part of the DNA fits TRBJ2-7 better; the J call may be wrong. CDR1 is SGHAT, CDR2 FQNNGV, per germline. This CDR3 has 17 amino acids. The CDR3 coding sequence is TGTGCCAGCAGCTTAAGACGGAGCAGGACTTTATCCTACGAGCAGTACTTC. Protein sequence: CASSLRRSRTLSYEQYF.

The gene calls are TRBV4-1 and TRBJ2-7; unclear D gene. Germline assignment: CDR1 MGHRA and CDR2 YSYEKL. CDR3 size: 17 residues. Deletions cut 0 bases from V and 0 bases from J, with 15 bases between. The CDR3: CASSQDRGERPSYEQYF. The CDR3, as DNA: TGCGCCAGCAGCCAAGATAGAGGAGAACGACCCTCCTACGAGCAGTACTTC.

This chain links TRBV6-6 with TRBJ1-1; D perhaps matches TRBD1 (6 bases). Germline CDR1 is MNHNY and CDR2 is SVGAGI (reference sequence). Trimming pared 5 bases from V and 8 bases from J, leaving 18 bases between. This CDR3 has 14 residues. The DNA of the CDR3 is TGTGCCAGCAGTCAACAGGGAAACTTTAGAGAAGCTTTCTTT. Protein: CASSQQGNFREAFF.

The chain employs TRBV9 and TRBJ1-2, with D possibly TRBD1 on 6 matching bases. The ends were cut back, 0 bases at V and 8 bases at J, with 14 bases in the middle. The CDR3 spans 14 residues. Germline assignment: CDR1 SGDLS and CDR2 YYNGEE. CDR3 region: CASSVDGRGRGYTF. The CDR3 coding sequence is TGTGCCAGCAGCGTAGACGGCAGGGGACGCGGCTACACCTTC.

The chain has TRBV4-1 and TRBJ1-5; tentatively, D is TRBD1 (5 bases). From germline, CDR1 is MGHRA and CDR2 YSYEKL. Trimming shortened V by 4 bases and J by 0 bases, and 22 bases separated the two germline ends. The CDR3 spans 19 residues. Written as DNA, the CDR3 is TGCGCCAGCAGCCCCGATTTAGGTAGAGGGACCGCTAGCAATCAGCCCCAGCATTTT. Amino acids: CASSPDLGRGTASNQPQHF.

This chain connects TRBV5-1 to TRBJ2-1, with no clear D. The CDR3 totals 11 residues. V was trimmed by 8 bases and J by 3 bases, leaving 6 bases between them. Germline values: CDR1 SGHRS, CDR2 YFSETQ. CDR3 sequence reads: CASNFYNEQFF. The CDR3, as DNA: TGCGCCAGTAATTTCTACAATGAGCAGTTCTTC.

The rearrangement uses TRBV28 and TRBJ2-5, with unresolved D. With 2 bases removed from V and 3 bases from J, the gap between germline ends came to 16 bases. This CDR3 contains 16 residues. Germline loops: CDR1 MDHEN, CDR2 SYDVKM. CDR3 DNA: TGTGCCAGCAGTTTACCTATCCGGGCCCTCGAAGAGACCCAGTACTTC. The encoded protein is CASSLPIRALEETQYF.

V gene TRBV4-3 combines with J gene TRBJ2-3; D not resolved. CDR1 is LGHNA, CDR2 YSLEER, per germline. This CDR3 region has 18 residues. V lost 1 base and J lost 0, with 17 bases in between. CDR3 in amino acids: CASSQVGSRTPSTDTQYF. The CDR3, as DNA: TGCGCCAGCAGCCAAGTGGGGTCTCGTACTCCCAGCACAGATACGCAGTATTTT.

V is TRBV4-3 and J is TRBJ2-3; no clear D. The CDR3 contains 12 residues. V lost 4 bases, J lost 7 bases, and 9 bases lay in between. The V gene's germline CDR1 is LGHNA and CDR2 YSLEER. CDR3: CASSLTGYTQYF. The CDR3 nucleotides read TGCGCCAGCAGCCTAACTGGGTATACGCAGTATTTT.

The rearrangement joins TRBV2 to TRBJ2-7; 8 nucleotides match TRBD1. The length of the CDR3 is 15 residues. Germline V gene data show CDR1 as SNHLY and CDR2 as FYNNEI. Germline trimming cut 7 bases from V and 2 bases from J; bases unmatched to any gene: 10. The CDR3 DNA reads as TGTGCCAGCACTGACCTGGACAGGGACCCCTACGAGCAGTACTTC. Its translation is CASTDLDRDPYEQYF.

This chain links TRBV11-3 with TRBJ2-7; D remains unclear. This CDR3 has 14 residues. Trimming cost V 3 bases and J 3 bases, with 12 bases left between them. Germline CDR1 and CDR2: SGHNT and YENEEA. The CDR3 nucleotides read TGTGCCAGCAGCTTTGGGCACGGATTCTACGAGCAGTACTTC. Translation gives CASSFGHGFYEQYF. Full variable domain (remainder filled in from reference TRBV11-3 and TRBJ2-7): EAGVVQSPRYKIIEKKQPVAFWCNPISGHNTLYWYLQNLGQGPELLIRYENEEAVDDSQLPKDRFSAERLKGVDSTLKIQPAELGDSAVYLCASSFGHGFYEQYFGPGTRLTVT.

The genes are TRBV2 and TRBJ2-7; D gene uncertain. V lost 4 bases and J 5 bases, leaving 6 bases between the germline ends. The CDR3 has 11 amino acids. Germline V gene lookup returns CDR1 SNHLY and CDR2 FYNNEI. The CDR3 DNA reads as TGTGCCAGCAGTGGTCCAGACGAGCAGTACTTC. Amino acids: CASSGPDEQYF. The full variable domain, with the rest looked up from reference TRBV2 and TRBJ2-7, is EPEVTQTPSHQVTQMGQEVILRCVPISNHLYFYWYRQILGQKVEFLVSFYNNEISEKSEIFDDQFSVERPDGSNFTLKIRSTKLEDSAMYFCASSGPDEQYFGPGTRLTVT.

The chain carries TRBV6-5 and TRBJ1-1; 9 bases fit TRBD1. The trim removed 0 bases at V and 5 bases at J, leaving 7 bases unmatched. The CDR3 is made up of 16 amino acids. The germline gives CDR1 MNHEY, CDR2 SVGAGI. The CDR3 DNA follows: TGTGCCAGCAGTTACTCGGGGGACAGGGATGATACTGAAGCTTTCTTT. The encoded protein is CASSYSGDRDDTEAFF.

The CDR3 DNA sequence: TGTGCCAGCAGCCAAGATAGTCTCGAGGGGGACAATGAGCAGTTCTTC. It is translated as CASSQDSLEGDNEQFF. The genes are TRBV14 and TRBJ2-1; D perhaps matches TRBD1 (6 bases). V was pared by 0 bases and J by 5 bases, with 14 bases between. The length of the CDR3 is 16 residues. Germline V gives CDR1 SGHDN, CDR2 FVKESK.

The chain recombines TRBV15 with TRBJ1-2; 7 nucleotides align to TRBD1. J lost 0 bases, V lost 3 bases, and 10 bases had no gene match. This CDR3 region has 17 residues. From germline, CDR1 is LNHNV and CDR2 YYDKDF (reference sequence). The CDR3 region has the DNA TGTGCCACCAGCAGCTGGGACAGCAACTTAGCTAACTATGGCTACACCTTC. It encodes CATSSWDSNLANYGYTF.

The CDR3 sequence: CASSQDRWGSYEQYF. The CDR3 DNA sequence: TGCGCCAGCAGCCAAGACAGGTGGGGGTCCTACGAGCAGTACTTC. The chain combines TRBV4-3 with TRBJ2-7; TRBD1 or TRBD2 may be the D gene (5 bases each). The V gene's germline CDR1 is LGHNA and CDR2 YSLEER. The CDR3 contains 15 residues. The germline V and J ends were trimmed by 0 bases and 1 base, with 10 bases remaining between them.

The V gene is TRBV27, the J gene TRBJ2-4, with D uncertain. V was pared by 6 bases and J by 2 bases, with 23 bases between. This CDR3 comprises 18 residues. Germline V CDR1 and CDR2: MNHEY, SMNVEV (reference sequence). CDR3 nucleotide sequence: TGTGCCAGCAGACCTCGGCGGTGGGCAACGGGCCCCAAAAACATTCAGTACTTC. Its translation: CASRPRRWATGPKNIQYF.

This chain joins TRBV6-9 and TRBJ2-2; D is uncertain. The germline V gene encodes CDR1 MNHGY and CDR2 SVAAGI. The CDR3 extends over 12 amino acids. The V gene lost 3 bases and the J gene lost 2 bases, with 1 base spanning the gap. CDR3 coding DNA: TGTGCCAGCAGTTACAACACCGGGGAGCTGTTTTTT. Translating gives CASSYNTGELFF.